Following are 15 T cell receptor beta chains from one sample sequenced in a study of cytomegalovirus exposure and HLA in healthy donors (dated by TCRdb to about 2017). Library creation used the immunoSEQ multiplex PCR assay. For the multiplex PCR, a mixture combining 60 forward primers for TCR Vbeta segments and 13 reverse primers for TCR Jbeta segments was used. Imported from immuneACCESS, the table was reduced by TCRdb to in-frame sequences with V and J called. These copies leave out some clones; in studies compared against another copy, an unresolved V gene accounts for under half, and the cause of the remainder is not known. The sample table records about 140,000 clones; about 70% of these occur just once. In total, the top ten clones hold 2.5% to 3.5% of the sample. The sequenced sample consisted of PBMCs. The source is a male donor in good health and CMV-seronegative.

The CDR3 sequence is CASSRTAENYGYTF. CDR3 coding DNA: TGTGCCAGCAGTCGGACAGCGGAAAACTATGGCTACACCTTC. The rearrangement joins TRBV6-6 to TRBJ1-2; weak D call: TRBD1 (6 bases). Trimming took off 5 bases at V and 2 bases at J, with 12 bases between the two ends. The CDR3 covers 14 residues. The germline CDR1 and CDR2 sequences are MNHNY and SVGAGI (reference sequence).

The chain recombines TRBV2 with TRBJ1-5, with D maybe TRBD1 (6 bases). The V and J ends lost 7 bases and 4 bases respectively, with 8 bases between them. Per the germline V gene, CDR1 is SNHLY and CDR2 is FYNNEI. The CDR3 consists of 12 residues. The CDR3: CASNRDNQPQHF. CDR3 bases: TGTGCCAGCAACAGGGATAATCAGCCCCAGCATTTT.

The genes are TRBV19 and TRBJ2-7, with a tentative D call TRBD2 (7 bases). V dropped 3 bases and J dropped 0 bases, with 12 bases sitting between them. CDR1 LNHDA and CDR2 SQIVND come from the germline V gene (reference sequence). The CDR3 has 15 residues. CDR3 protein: CASSIMGGRSYEQYF. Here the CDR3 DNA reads TGTGCCAGTAGTATCATGGGGGGGCGCTCCTACGAGCAGTACTTC.

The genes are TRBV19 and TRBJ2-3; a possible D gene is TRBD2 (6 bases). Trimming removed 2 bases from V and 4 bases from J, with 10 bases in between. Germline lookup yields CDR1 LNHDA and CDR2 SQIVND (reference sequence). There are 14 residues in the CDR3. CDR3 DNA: TGTGCCAGTAGTATATTAGCTAGCGCAGATACGCAGTATTTT. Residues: CASSILASADTQYF. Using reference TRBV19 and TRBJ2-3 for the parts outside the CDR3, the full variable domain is DGGITQSPKYLFRKEGQNVTLSCEQNLNHDAMYWYRQDPGQGLRLIYYSQIVNDFQKGDIAEGYSVSREKKESFPLTVTSAQKNPTAFYLCASSILASADTQYFGPGTRLTVL.

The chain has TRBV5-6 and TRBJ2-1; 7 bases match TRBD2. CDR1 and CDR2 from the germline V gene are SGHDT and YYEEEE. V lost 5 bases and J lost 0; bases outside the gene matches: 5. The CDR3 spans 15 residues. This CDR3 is CASSLAGDSYNEQFF. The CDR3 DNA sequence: TGTGCCAGCAGTCTTGCGGGAGACTCCTACAATGAGCAGTTCTTC.

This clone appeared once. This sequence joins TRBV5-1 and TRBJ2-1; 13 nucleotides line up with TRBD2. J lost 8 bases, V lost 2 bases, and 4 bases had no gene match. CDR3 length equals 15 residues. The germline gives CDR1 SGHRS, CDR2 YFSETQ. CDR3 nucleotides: TGCGCCAGCAGCTTCGGACTAGCGGGAGAGGATGAGCAGTTCTTC. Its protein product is CASSFGLAGEDEQFF.

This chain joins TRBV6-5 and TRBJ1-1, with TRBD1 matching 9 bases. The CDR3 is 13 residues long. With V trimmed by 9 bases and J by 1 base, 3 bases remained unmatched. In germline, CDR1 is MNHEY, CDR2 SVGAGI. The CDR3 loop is CASSTGGNTEAFF. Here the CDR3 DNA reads TGTGCCAGTTCGACAGGGGGGAACACTGAAGCTTTCTTT.

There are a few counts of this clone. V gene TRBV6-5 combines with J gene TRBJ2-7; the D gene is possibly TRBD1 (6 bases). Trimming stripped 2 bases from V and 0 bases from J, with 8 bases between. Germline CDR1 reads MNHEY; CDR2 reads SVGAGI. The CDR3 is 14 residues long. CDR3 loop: CASSYGQSSYEQYF. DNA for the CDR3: TGTGCCAGCAGTTACGGACAGAGCTCCTACGAGCAGTACTTC.

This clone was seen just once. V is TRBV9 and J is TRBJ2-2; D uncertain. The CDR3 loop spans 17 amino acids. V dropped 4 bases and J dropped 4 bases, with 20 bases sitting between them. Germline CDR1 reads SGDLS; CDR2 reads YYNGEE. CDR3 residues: CASSPRGSRDGTGELFF. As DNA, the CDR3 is TGTGCCAGCAGCCCGAGAGGCAGCCGAGATGGCACCGGGGAGCTGTTTTTT.

DNA for the CDR3: TGTGCCAGCAGCCTCACAGGCTATGGCTACACCTTC. Protein sequence: CASSLTGYGYTF. The chain recombines TRBV7-2 with TRBJ1-2; D is possibly TRBD1 (5 bases). The CDR3 length is 12 residues. CDR1 is SGHTA and CDR2 is FQGNSA in the germline V gene. V lost 5 bases, J lost 4 bases, and 8 bases lay in between.

As DNA, the CDR3 is TGTGCCAGCAGCTCCCTCCGGGTCCAACTGGGCGAGCAGTACTTC. This codes for CASSSLRVQLGEQYF. The chain employs TRBV7-8 and TRBJ2-7; D is unclear. CDR1 is SGHVS and CDR2 is FQNEAQ in the germline V gene. Between the trimmed V and J ends, which lost 4 bases and 6 bases, there was a span of 19 bases. The CDR3 covers 15 residues.

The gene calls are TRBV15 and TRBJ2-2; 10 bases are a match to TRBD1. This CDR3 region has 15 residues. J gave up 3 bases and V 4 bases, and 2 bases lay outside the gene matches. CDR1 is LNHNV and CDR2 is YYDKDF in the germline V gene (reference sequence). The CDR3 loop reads CATSKGQGDTGELFF. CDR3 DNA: TGTGCCACCAGCAAAGGACAGGGGGACACCGGGGAGCTGTTTTTT.

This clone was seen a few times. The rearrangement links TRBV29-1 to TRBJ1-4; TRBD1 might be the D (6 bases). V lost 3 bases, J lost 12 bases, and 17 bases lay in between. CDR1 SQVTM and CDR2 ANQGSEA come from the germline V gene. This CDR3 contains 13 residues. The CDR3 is CSVDPSKGGELFF. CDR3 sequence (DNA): TGCAGCGTTGATCCAAGCAAAGGGGGAGAACTGTTTTTT.

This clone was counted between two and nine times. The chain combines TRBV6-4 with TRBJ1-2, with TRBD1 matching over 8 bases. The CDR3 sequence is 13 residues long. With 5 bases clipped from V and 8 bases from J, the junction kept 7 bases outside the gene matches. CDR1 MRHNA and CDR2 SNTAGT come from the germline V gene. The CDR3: CASSPLGTGGYTF. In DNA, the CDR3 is TGTGCCAGCAGTCCCCTTGGGACAGGAGGCTACACCTTC.

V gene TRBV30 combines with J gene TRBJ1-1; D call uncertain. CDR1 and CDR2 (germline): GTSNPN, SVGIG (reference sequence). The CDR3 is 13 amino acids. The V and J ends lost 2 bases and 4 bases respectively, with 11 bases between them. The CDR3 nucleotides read TGTGCCTGGAGTAGAAGCGCTTCCACTGAAGCTTTCTTT. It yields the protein CAWSRSASTEAFF.